This record concerns one T cell receptor beta chain sequence. The antigen is unknown. Profiling of TCR beta VDJ combinations and CDR3 sequences used genomic DNA as template. TCRdb processed the reads anew with MiXCR; each CDR3 protein has one entry. The sample lists 150,000 to 200,000 distinct CDR3 sequences; under 75% were seen once. The CDR3 consists of 15 residues. Germline lookup yields CDR1 DFQATT and CDR2 SNEGSKA (reference sequence). Trimming at V came to 4 bases and at J to 3 bases, leaving 11 bases not matched to a gene. This sample was taken from a study of CD8+CD57+ T cells in acquired aplastic anemia. As for the study in general: The study obtained an average of about 3.4 ug of DNA from sorted CD4+ and CD8+ cells. Healthy-donor CD4+ cells averaged about 9.8 million reads.

Study results and caveats: Between patients and controls, CD8+ Simpson's diversity did not vary significantly. Found in both controls and patients were around 31 CD8+ CDR3 sequences.

The receptor's source is a human donor in good health. This rearrangement joins TRBV20-1 to TRBJ1-1, with 7 bases fitting TRBD1. The specimen sequenced was sorted CD4+, CD8+, or CD8+CD57+ T cells (not recorded which) from PBMCs. CDR3 region: CSAIPLTGSHTEAFF. CDR3 nucleotide sequence: TGCAGTGCTATTCCCCTGACAGGGTCCCACACTGAAGCTTTCTTT.